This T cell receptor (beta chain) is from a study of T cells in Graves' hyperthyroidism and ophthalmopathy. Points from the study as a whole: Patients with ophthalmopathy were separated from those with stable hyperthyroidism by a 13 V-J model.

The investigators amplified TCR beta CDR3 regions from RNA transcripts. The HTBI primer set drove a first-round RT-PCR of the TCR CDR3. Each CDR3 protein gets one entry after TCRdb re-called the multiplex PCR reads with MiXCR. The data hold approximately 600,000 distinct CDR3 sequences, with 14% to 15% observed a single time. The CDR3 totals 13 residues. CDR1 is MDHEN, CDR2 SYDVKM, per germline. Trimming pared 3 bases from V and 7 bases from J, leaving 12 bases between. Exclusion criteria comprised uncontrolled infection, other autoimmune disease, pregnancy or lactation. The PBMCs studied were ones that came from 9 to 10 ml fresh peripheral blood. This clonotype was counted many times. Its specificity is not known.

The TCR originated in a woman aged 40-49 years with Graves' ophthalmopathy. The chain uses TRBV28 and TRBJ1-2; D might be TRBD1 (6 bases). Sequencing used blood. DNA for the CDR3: TGTGCCAGCAGTTTGATACAGGGTTTTGGCTACACCTTC. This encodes CASSLIQGFGYTF.